One sample yielded the 10 T cell receptor beta chains listed below, sequenced in a study of T-cell reconstitution after alpha-beta-depleted transplantation in children. Molecular barcoding with unique molecular identifiers was used for the TCRbeta library. Each CDR3 protein is one row after TCRdb ran MiXCR on the PCR reads. The data show around 200,000 distinct CDR3 sequences, with approximately 11% seen just once and about 28% held by the top ten. The specimen was PBMCs, collected before TCRalphabeta/CD19-depleted stem cell transplant. These TCRs come from a child under two years old with acute myeloid leukemia, due to receive a stem cell transplant.

This clonotype was seen many times. The V and J genes are TRBV7-6 and TRBJ1-2, with 8 positions matching TRBD1. CDR1 is SGHVS and CDR2 is FNYEAQ in the germline V gene. V dropped 5 bases and J dropped 3; count of bases not matched to a gene: 8. The CDR3 has 15 residues. The CDR3 spells CASSPGQGGDYGYTF. As DNA, the CDR3 is TGTGCCAGCAGCCCAGGACAGGGAGGAGACTATGGCTACACCTTC.

The sample holds many counts of this clonotype. The rearrangement joins TRBV5-1 to TRBJ2-3; D gene ambiguous. V dropped 4 bases and J dropped 5 bases, with 8 bases sitting between them. Germline V lookup: CDR1 SGHRS, CDR2 YFSETQ. The CDR3 sequence is 12 residues long. CDR3 in DNA: TGCGCCAGCAGCCTACACAGAGATACGCAGTATTTT. Translation gives CASSLHRDTQYF.

Ten or more counts support this clonotype. The rearrangement joins TRBV5-1 to TRBJ1-2; D remains unclear. Trimming shortened V by 0 bases and J by 7 bases, and 13 bases separated the two germline ends. This CDR3 spans 14 amino acids. Germline V CDR1 and CDR2: SGHRS, YFSETQ. The CDR3 spells CASSLEGSIGGYTF. CDR3 sequence (DNA): TGCGCCAGCAGCTTGGAAGGTAGTATCGGTGGCTACACCTTC.

About this clonotype itself: The CDR3 does not end in the conserved phenylalanine or tryptophan, so this is likely a read error. The chain recombines TRBV3-1 with TRBJ1-2, with 7 bases aligning to TRBD1. This CDR3 contains 15 residues. Germline V lookup: CDR1 LGHDT, CDR2 YNNKEL (reference sequence). The J segment lost 10 bases and the V segment lost 6 bases, leaving 17 bases of the junction unmatched. CDR3 in DNA: TGTGCCAGCAGACCCAGAGGGACAGAAGCTCTTGCCTACACCATC. It specifies CASRPRGTEALAYTI.

This clonotype came up many times. The J gene is TRBJ2-1, the V gene TRBV12-3 or TRBV12-4; 7 bases fit TRBD2. After removal of 0 bases from V and 2 bases from J, the junction contained 19 bases not matched to a gene. The CDR3 covers 21 residues. The chain's CDR3 is CASSLAVGKRYGSGAYNEQFF. CDR3 nucleotide sequence: TGTGCCAGCAGTTTAGCGGTCGGTAAGAGATATGGGAGCGGGGCCTACAATGAGCAGTTCTTC.

There are many counts of this clonotype. This rearrangement joins TRBV7-9 to TRBJ2-2, with D tentatively TRBD2 (6 bases). The germline V gene has CDR1 SEHNR and CDR2 FQNEAQ (reference sequence). This CDR3 is 13 amino acids long. V gave up 5 bases and J gave up 7 bases, with 11 bases separating them. The CDR3 here is CASSARTNGELFF. The CDR3 region has the DNA TGTGCCAGCAGCGCCCGGACTAACGGGGAGCTGTTTTTT.

Many counts were recorded for this clonotype. The chain is built from TRBV12-3 or TRBV12-4 and TRBJ2-2; D might be TRBD1 (6 bases). V gave up 6 bases and J gave up 1 base, with 12 bases separating them. The CDR3 is made up of 15 amino acids. The CDR3 DNA sequence: TGTGCCAGCAGGGCCCGGGACAAGAACACCGGGGAGCTGTTTTTT. This sequence encodes CASRARDKNTGELFF.

This clonotype was picked up many times. V usage is TRBV18 and J usage is TRBJ1-1; D perhaps matches TRBD1 (6 bases). Trimming removed 3 bases at V and 0 bases at J, with 8 bases between. This CDR3 comprises 14 residues. In germline, CDR1 is KGHSH, CDR2 LQKENI. This CDR3 reads CASSPTGMNTEAFF. In DNA form, the CDR3 reads TGTGCCAGCTCACCCACAGGGATGAACACTGAAGCTTTCTTT.

This clonotype was counted many times. This rearrangement joins TRBV20-1 to TRBJ2-2, with 7 bases fitting TRBD2. CDR3 size: 15 residues. V was clipped by 2 bases and J by 1 base; unmatched bases: 4. Germline CDR1 is DFQATT and CDR2 is SNEGSKA (reference sequence). CDR3: CSARRDYQNTGELFF. Written as DNA, the CDR3 is TGCAGTGCTAGACGGGACTACCAGAACACCGGGGAGCTGTTTTTT.

This clonotype was recorded at least ten times. The genes are TRBV5-1 and TRBJ1-6; no firm D call. This CDR3 has 16 amino acids. CDR1 and CDR2 (germline): SGHRS, YFSETQ. V was trimmed by 0 bases and J by 7 bases, leaving 14 bases between them. The CDR3 spells CASSLDSPRGNSPLHF. The CDR3 DNA is TGCGCCAGCAGCTTGGACAGCCCAAGAGGAAATTCACCCCTCCACTTT. The full variable domain, rest sourced from reference TRBV5-1 and TRBJ1-6, is KAGVTQTPRYLIKTRGQQVTLSCSPISGHRSVSWYQQTPGQGLQFLFEYFSETQRNKGNFPGRFSGRQFSNSRSEMNVSTLELGDSALYLCASSLDSPRGNSPLHFGNGTRLTVT.